This T cell receptor beta chain originates from a study of blood T cell repertoires in COVID-19. The wider study: Both acute and convalescent COVID-19 samples were obtained from the United States, Italy and Spain.

Assay: immunoSEQ multiplex PCR; the TCRdb copy retains only in-frame clones and omits some. The profile covers 100,000 or so clones, with roughly four fifths appearing a single time and almost 7% taken by the ten largest. The specimen was peripheral blood. The receptor comes from a man aged 50-59 years with active or convalescent COVID-19.

The CDR3 is CASSIRQGQGAYNEQFF. DNA of the CDR3: TGTGCCAGTAGTATCAGACAAGGACAGGGGGCGTACAATGAGCAGTTCTTC. The V gene is TRBV19, the J gene TRBJ2-1; TRBD1 matches at 11 bases. The length of the CDR3 is 17 residues. From germline, CDR1 is LNHDA and CDR2 SQIVND (reference sequence). Losses at the gene ends were 3 bases for V and 4 bases for J; bases not matched to a gene: 8.